The 5 T cell receptor beta chains below come from one sample, sequenced in a study of early T cells in non-severe SARS-CoV-2 infection. From the 5' RACE reads, TCRdb called clonotypes with MiXCR, one entry per CDR3 protein. This sample yields about 110,000 distinct CDR3 sequences, of which over 8.5% are seen a single time; roughly 7.5% belongs to the top ten. Sequencing was done on a sample of whole blood. These receptors were collected from an adult who was a healthcare worker with PCR-confirmed SARS-CoV-2 infection or an uninfected control (not recorded which).

This clonotype showed up many times. The V and J genes are TRBV6-5 and TRBJ2-1, with TRBD2 identical over 8 bases. From germline, CDR1 is MNHEY and CDR2 SVGAGI. CDR3 length equals 18 residues. The V segment lost 0 bases and the J segment 4 bases; nucleotides outside the gene matches: 11. CDR3 nucleotides: TGTGCCAGCAGTTACTCGGGGGGAGGAGCGGGAGTTTACAATGAGCAGTTCTTC. Translated: CASSYSGGGAGVYNEQFF.

This clonotype appeared a few times. The chain links TRBV20-1 to TRBJ1-6; no clear D gene. The V and J ends lost 4 bases and 6 bases respectively, with 10 bases between them. This CDR3 spans 13 amino acids. The germline CDR1 and CDR2 sequences are DFQATT and SNEGSKA (reference sequence). The CDR3 nucleotides read TGCAGTGCTACCCGGCAGAGTAATTCACCCCTCCACTTT. Its translation: CSATRQSNSPLHF.

This clonotype turned up a few times. The gene calls are TRBV29-1 and TRBJ1-1; possible D gene TRBD1, 5 bases. The germline CDR1 and CDR2 sequences are SQVTM and ANQGSEA. Trimming pared 5 bases from V and 2 bases from J, leaving 15 bases between. The CDR3 has 14 residues. This CDR3 is CSVSSLRDNTEAFF. The CDR3 DNA reads TGCAGCGTTAGTAGCCTGCGGGACAACACTGAAGCTTTCTTT. Together with reference TRBV29-1 and TRBJ1-1, the CDR3 gives the full variable domain: SAVISQKPSRDICQRGTSLTIQCQVDSQVTMMFWYRQQPGQSLTLIATANQGSEATYESGFVIDKFPISRPNLTFSTLTVSNMSPEDSSIYLCSVSSLRDNTEAFFGQGTRLTVV.

There are many counts of this clonotype. CDR3: CASSPAGGYSKNIQYF. CDR3 DNA: TGTGCCAGCTCACCTGCCGGGGGCTATAGCAAAAACATTCAGTACTTC. The chain combines TRBV18 with TRBJ2-4, with D tentatively TRBD1 or TRBD2 (6 bases each). V gave up 3 bases and J gave up 3 bases, with 15 bases separating them. Germline assignment: CDR1 KGHSH and CDR2 LQKENI. There are 16 residues in the CDR3.

This clonotype was counted between two and nine times. V gene TRBV11-2 combines with J gene TRBJ2-7; perhaps D is TRBD1 or TRBD2 (5 bases each). With 0 bases removed from V and 3 bases from J, the gap between germline ends came to 12 bases. The CDR3 sequence is 15 residues long. Per the germline V gene, CDR1 is SGHAT and CDR2 is FQNNGV. CDR3 nucleotides: TGTGCCAGCAGCTTAGATTCGGGGCGTTTCTACGAGCAGTACTTC. Its translation: CASSLDSGRFYEQYF.